The rows below give T cell receptor beta chains drawn from one sample of a study of blood T cell repertoires in COVID-19. The method was immunoSEQ multiplex PCR; TCRdb's version includes in-frame clones alone and lacks a portion of them. The sample shows roughly 190,000 clones, approximately 84% of them seen only once. Source material: peripheral blood. The receptors were sampled from a woman in her 70s with active or convalescent COVID-19. CDR3s include the opening cysteine and the closing phenylalanine or tryptophan. D genes are given only for firm matches. Not every row has a clone size; where given, it reads once, few, many or a size class.

j_gene: TRBJ2-1; len: 16; v_gene: TRBV28; d_gene: TRBD2; abundance: NA; CDR3aa: CASSSREGGPGGEQFF; CDR3nt: TGTGCCAGCAGTTCGCGGGAGGGCGGACCTGGTGGAGAGCAGTTCTTC
j_gene: TRBJ2-1; len: 11; v_gene: TRBV12-5; d_gene: TRBD1; abundance: NA; CDR3aa: CASAEDRGEFF; CDR3nt: TGTGCTAGTGCCGAGGACAGGGGGGAGTTCTTC
j_gene: TRBJ1-2; len: 14; v_gene: TRBV2; d_gene: NA; abundance: NA; CDR3aa: CASSRRTENYGYTF; CDR3nt: TGTGCCAGCAGTAGGAGGACAGAGAACTATGGCTACACCTTC
j_gene: TRBJ2-7; len: 14; v_gene: TRBV5-1; d_gene: TRBD2; abundance: NA; CDR3aa: CASSWGLAGGEQYF; CDR3nt: TGCGCCAGCAGCTGGGGACTAGCGGGAGGCGAGCAGTACTTC
j_gene: TRBJ1-1; len: 14; v_gene: TRBV19; d_gene: TRBD1; abundance: NA; CDR3aa: CASIPDRTGTEAFF; CDR3nt: TGTGCCAGTATCCCGGACAGGACGGGCACTGAAGCTTTCTTT
j_gene: TRBJ2-5; len: 14; v_gene: TRBV16; d_gene: TRBD1; abundance: NA; CDR3aa: CASSPHRTGKTQYF; CDR3nt: TGTGCCAGCAGCCCCCACCGGACAGGGAAGACCCAGTACTTC
j_gene: TRBJ1-1; len: 15; v_gene: TRBV7-9; d_gene: TRBD1; abundance: NA; CDR3aa: CASSLERGRNAEAFF; CDR3nt: TGTGCCAGCAGCTTAGAGAGGGGGCGCAACGCTGAAGCTTTCTTT
j_gene: TRBJ2-3; len: 11; v_gene: TRBV19; d_gene: TRBD2; abundance: NA; CDR3aa: CASRASGGQYF; CDR3nt: TGTGCCAGTAGGGCTAGCGGGGGCCAGTATTTT
j_gene: TRBJ2-2; len: 17; v_gene: TRBV19; d_gene: TRBD1; abundance: few; CDR3aa: CASSNLGQGGDTGELFF; CDR3nt: TGTGCCAGTAGTAATCTGGGACAGGGTGGTGACACCGGGGAGCTGTTTTTT
j_gene: TRBJ2-7; len: 14; v_gene: TRBV27; d_gene: NA; abundance: NA; CDR3aa: CASSLSPIIRLQYF; CDR3nt: TGTGCCAGCAGTTTATCTCCGATAATCAGGTTGCAGTACTTC
j_gene: TRBJ1-1; len: 15; v_gene: TRBV7-2; d_gene: NA; abundance: few; CDR3aa: CASSLSGLFGTEAFF; CDR3nt: TGTGCCAGCAGCTTGTCGGGACTATTCGGGACTGAAGCTTTCTTT
j_gene: TRBJ2-7; len: 16; v_gene: TRBV11-3; d_gene: TRBD1; abundance: NA; CDR3aa: CASSLGRTGASYEQYF; CDR3nt: TGTGCCAGCAGCTTGGGAAGGACAGGGGCCAGTTACGAGCAGTACTTC
j_gene: TRBJ2-7; len: 12; v_gene: TRBV7-8; d_gene: NA; abundance: NA; CDR3aa: CASSHQGHEQYF; CDR3nt: TGTGCCAGCAGCCATCAGGGCCACGAGCAGTACTTC
j_gene: TRBJ1-2; len: 15; v_gene: TRBV13; d_gene: TRBD1; abundance: NA; CDR3aa: CASSLTGAPNYGYTF; CDR3nt: TGTGCCAGCAGCTTAACAGGGGCGCCTAACTATGGCTACACCTTC
j_gene: TRBJ2-2; len: 16; v_gene: TRBV5-1; d_gene: TRBD2; abundance: few; CDR3aa: CASSSGTSGYTGELFF; CDR3nt: TGCGCCAGCAGCTCCGGGACTAGCGGTTACACCGGGGAGCTGTTTTTT
j_gene: TRBJ2-7; len: 17; v_gene: TRBV5-1; d_gene: TRBD2; abundance: NA; CDR3aa: CASSPGTSGRVFDEQYF; CDR3nt: TGCGCCAGCAGCCCGGGGACTAGCGGGAGGGTTTTTGACGAGCAGTACTTC
j_gene: TRBJ2-3; len: 18; v_gene: TRBV13; d_gene: TRBD2; abundance: NA; CDR3aa: CASSFSSGRAGIADTQYF; CDR3nt: TGTGCCAGCAGCTTCTCGAGCGGGAGGGCCGGTATAGCAGATACGCAGTATTTT
j_gene: TRBJ1-4; len: 14; v_gene: TRBV5-5; d_gene: NA; abundance: NA; CDR3aa: CASSSGAINEKLFF; CDR3nt: TGTGCCAGCAGTTCAGGGGCCATTAATGAAAAACTGTTTTTT
j_gene: TRBJ1-1; len: 14; v_gene: TRBV11-3; d_gene: NA; abundance: once; CDR3aa: CASSLSGKNTEAFF; CDR3nt: TGTGCCAGCAGCCTGTCAGGGAAGAACACTGAAGCTTTCTTT
j_gene: TRBJ2-7; len: 14; v_gene: TRBV5-1; d_gene: NA; abundance: once; CDR3aa: CASSLGEITHEQYF; CDR3nt: TGCGCCAGCAGCTTGGGGGAGATCACCCACGAGCAGTACTTC
j_gene: TRBJ2-3; len: 16; v_gene: TRBV5-1; d_gene: TRBD1; abundance: NA; CDR3aa: CASSYTGDWLVNTQYF; CDR3nt: TGCGCCAGCAGCTATACAGGGGATTGGTTAGTAAATACGCAGTATTTT
j_gene: TRBJ2-5; len: 13; v_gene: TRBV6-5; d_gene: TRBD1; abundance: NA; CDR3aa: CASFRGQGETQYF; CDR3nt: TGTGCCAGCTTTCGCGGACAGGGGGAGACCCAGTACTTC
j_gene: TRBJ1-2; len: 15; v_gene: TRBV18; d_gene: TRBD1; abundance: NA; CDR3aa: CASSEGTAANYGYTF; CDR3nt: TGTGCCAGCTCAGAGGGGACAGCCGCTAACTATGGCTACACCTTC
j_gene: TRBJ2-5; len: 13; v_gene: TRBV6-1; d_gene: NA; abundance: NA; CDR3aa: CASSEVLKETQYF; CDR3nt: TGTGCCAGCAGTGAGGTCCTAAAAGAGACCCAGTACTTC